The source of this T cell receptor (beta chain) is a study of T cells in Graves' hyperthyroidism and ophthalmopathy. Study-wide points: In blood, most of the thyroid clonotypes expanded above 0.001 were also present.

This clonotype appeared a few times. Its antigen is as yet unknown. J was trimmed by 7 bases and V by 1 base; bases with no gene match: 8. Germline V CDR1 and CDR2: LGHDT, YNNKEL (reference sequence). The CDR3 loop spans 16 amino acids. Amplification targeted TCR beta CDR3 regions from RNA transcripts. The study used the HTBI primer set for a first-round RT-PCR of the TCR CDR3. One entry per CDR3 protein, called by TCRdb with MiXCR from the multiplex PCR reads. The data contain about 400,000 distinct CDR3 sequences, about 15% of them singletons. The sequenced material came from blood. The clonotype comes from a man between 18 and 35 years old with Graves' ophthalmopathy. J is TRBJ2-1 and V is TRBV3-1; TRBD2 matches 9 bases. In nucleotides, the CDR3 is TGTGCCAGCAGCCAAGGGGGCGGGGGGGCCCTGAATGAGCAGTTCTTC. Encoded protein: CASSQGGGGALNEQFF.